Given below is one TCR beta chain in context. These data are taken from a study of blood T cell repertoires in COVID-19. Looking at the study overall: Nucleic acid was either cDNA or gDNA, and it came from T cells, B-cell-depleted T cells, or PBMCs.

Everyone who took part was roughly 18 to 95 years old, and they came from about two dozen US areas. Participants' own reports of clinical history determined their cohort assignment. Generated by immunoSEQ multiplex PCR, the TCRdb table keeps only in-frame clones and is missing some. Among 250,000 to 300,000 clones listed, around 90% were seen once. The CDR3 has 15 residues. V shed 6 bases, J shed 4 bases, and the junction held 9 bases outside the gene matches. Germline-derived CDR1 and CDR2 are MNHEY and SMNVEV (reference sequence). The source material was PBMCs or T cells enriched from blood (not recorded which). The receptor comes from a human donor in a cohort exposed to, infected with or recovered from COVID-19 (not recorded which). The donor label of this sample is uncertain. J is TRBJ1-1 and V is TRBV27; 9 bases fit TRBD1. CDR3 residues: CASRNTGTGSTEAFF. Here the CDR3 DNA reads TGTGCCAGCAGAAATACCGGGACAGGGAGCACTGAAGCTTTCTTT.